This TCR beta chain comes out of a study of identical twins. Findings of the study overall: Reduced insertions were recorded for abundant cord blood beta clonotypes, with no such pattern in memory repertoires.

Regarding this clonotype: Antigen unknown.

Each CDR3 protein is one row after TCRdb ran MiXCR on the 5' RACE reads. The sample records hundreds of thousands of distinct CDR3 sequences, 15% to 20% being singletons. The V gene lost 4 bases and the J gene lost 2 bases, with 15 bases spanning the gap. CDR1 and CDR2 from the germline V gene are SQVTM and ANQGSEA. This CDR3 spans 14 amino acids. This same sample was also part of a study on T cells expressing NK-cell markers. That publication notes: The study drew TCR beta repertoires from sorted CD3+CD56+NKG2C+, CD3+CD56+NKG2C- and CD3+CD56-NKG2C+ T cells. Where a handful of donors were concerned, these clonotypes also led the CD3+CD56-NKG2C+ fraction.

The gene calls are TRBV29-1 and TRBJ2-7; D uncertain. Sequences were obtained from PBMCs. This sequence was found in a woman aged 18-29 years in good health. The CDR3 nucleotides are TGCAGCGTTGTCCCCGATCTCAACACCTACGAGCAGTACTTC. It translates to CSVVPDLNTYEQYF.